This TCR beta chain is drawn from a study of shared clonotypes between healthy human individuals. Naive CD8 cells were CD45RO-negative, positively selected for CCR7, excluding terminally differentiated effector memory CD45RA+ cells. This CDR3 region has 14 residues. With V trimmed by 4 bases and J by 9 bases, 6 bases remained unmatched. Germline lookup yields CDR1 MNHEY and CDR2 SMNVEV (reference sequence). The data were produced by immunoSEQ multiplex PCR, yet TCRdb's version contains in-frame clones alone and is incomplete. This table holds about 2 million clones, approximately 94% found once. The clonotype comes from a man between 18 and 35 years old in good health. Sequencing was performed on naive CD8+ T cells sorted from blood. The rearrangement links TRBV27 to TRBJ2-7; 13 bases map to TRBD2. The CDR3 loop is CASSSGLAGNGQYF. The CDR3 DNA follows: TGTGCCAGCAGTTCGGGACTAGCGGGAAACGGGCAGTACTTC.